This TCR beta chain is drawn from a study of T-cell reconstitution after alpha-beta-depleted transplantation in children. Library preparation (for TCRbeta) was performed with unique molecular identifiers. TCRdb re-called the PCR reads through MiXCR, storing one row per CDR3 protein. This table has 400,000 to 450,000 distinct CDR3 sequences, approximately 41% appearing once. Study conclusions and caveats: Some patients' high day-60 TCRbeta diversity was attributed to recipient cells surviving conditioning. Reportedly, roughly two months post-transplant, alpha-beta T cells arose from several hundred expanded graft clones. Newly generated T cells supplied most T-cell counts and diversity one year post-transplant.

This clonotype was recorded a few times. What it binds is unknown. The TCR was taken from a girl aged 2 to 9 with aplastic anemia, due to receive a stem cell transplant. The specimen was PBMCs, collected before TCRalphabeta/CD19-depleted stem cell transplant.

CDR3 coding DNA: TGTGCCAGCAGTTTCCAGACAGCTTACTATGGCTACACCTTC. Residues: CASSFQTAYYGYTF. The chain is built from TRBV12-3 or TRBV12-4 and TRBJ1-2; the D gene is possibly TRBD1 (5 bases). The CDR3 is 14 residues long. V lost 3 bases to trimming and J lost 3 bases, with 11 bases between them.